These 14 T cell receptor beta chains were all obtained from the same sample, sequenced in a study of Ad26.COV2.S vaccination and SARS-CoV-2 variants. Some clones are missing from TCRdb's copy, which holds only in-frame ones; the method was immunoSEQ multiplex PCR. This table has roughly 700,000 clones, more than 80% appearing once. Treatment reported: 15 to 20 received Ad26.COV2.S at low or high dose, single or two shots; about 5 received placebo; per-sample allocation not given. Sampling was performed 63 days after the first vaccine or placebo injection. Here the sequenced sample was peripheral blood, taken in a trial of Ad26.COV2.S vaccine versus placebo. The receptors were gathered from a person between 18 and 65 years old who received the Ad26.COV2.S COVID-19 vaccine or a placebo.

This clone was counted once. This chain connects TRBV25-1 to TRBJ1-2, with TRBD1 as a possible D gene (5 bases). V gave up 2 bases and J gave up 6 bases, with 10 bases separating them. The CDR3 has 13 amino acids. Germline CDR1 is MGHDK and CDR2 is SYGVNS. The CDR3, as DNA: TGTGCCAGCAGTGAAACAGGTCGGGATGGCTACACCTTC. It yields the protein CASSETGRDGYTF.

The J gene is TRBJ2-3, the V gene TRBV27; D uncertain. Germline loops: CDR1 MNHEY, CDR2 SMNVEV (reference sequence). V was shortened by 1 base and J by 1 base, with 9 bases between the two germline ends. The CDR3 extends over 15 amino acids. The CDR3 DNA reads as TGTGCCAGCAGTTTATACTTGAAGGGCACAGATACGCAGTATTTT. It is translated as CASSLYLKGTDTQYF.

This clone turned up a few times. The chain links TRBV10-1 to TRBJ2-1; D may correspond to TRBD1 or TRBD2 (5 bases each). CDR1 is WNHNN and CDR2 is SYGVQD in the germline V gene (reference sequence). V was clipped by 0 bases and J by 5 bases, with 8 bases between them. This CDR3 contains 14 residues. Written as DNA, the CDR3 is TGCGCCAGCAGTGAGTCGGGGCGGGACAATGAGCAGTTCTTC. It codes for CASSESGRDNEQFF.

CDR3 nucleotides: TGTGCCAGCAGCCATGCACAAGAAGCCTACGAGCAGTACTTC. It translates to CASSHAQEAYEQYF. This chain links TRBV3-1 (or the pseudogene TRBV3-2) with TRBJ2-7; D is undetermined. With 3 bases removed from V and 2 bases from J, the gap between germline ends came to 11 bases. Germline lookup yields CDR1 LGHDT and CDR2 YNNKEL (reference sequence). This CDR3 contains 14 residues.

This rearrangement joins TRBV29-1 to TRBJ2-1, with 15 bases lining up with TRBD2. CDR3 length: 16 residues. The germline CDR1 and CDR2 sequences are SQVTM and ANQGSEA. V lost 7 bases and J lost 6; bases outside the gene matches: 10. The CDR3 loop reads CSAGTSGRWGANEQFF. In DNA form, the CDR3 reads TGCAGCGCCGGGACTAGCGGGAGGTGGGGGGCCAATGAGCAGTTCTTC.

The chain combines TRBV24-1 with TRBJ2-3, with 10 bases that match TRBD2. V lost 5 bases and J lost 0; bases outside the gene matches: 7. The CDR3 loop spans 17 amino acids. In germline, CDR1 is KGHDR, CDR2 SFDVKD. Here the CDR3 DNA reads TGTGCCACCAGTGGGTGGGGACTAGCGACTAGCACAGATACGCAGTATTTT. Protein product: CATSGWGLATSTDTQYF.

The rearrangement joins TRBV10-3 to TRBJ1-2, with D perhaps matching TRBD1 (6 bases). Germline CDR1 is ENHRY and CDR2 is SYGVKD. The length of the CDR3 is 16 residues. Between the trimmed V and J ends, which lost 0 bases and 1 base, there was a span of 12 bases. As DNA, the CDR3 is TGTGCCATCAGTGAGTCCTGGACAGAGATTAACTATGGCTACACCTTC. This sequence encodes CAISESWTEINYGYTF.

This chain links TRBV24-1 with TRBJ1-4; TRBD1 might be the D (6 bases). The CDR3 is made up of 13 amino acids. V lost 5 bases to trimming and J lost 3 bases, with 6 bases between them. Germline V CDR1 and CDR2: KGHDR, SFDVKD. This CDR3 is CATSAGANEKLFF. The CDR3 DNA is TGTGCCACCAGTGCAGGGGCTAATGAAAAACTGTTTTTT.

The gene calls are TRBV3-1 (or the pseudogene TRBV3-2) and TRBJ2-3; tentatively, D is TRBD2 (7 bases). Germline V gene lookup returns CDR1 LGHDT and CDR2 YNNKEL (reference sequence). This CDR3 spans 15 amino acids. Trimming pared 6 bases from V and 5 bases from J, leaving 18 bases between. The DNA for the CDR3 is TGTGCCAGCAGACCTTCGGGGGGCCGAAAAGATACGCAGTATTTT. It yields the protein CASRPSGGRKDTQYF.

CDR3 sequence: CSVDEWRDTQYF. In DNA form, the CDR3 reads TGCAGCGTTGACGAATGGCGAGATACGCAGTATTTT. This chain joins TRBV29-1 and TRBJ2-3; D call uncertain. V was cut by 3 bases and J by 5 bases, with 9 bases left in between. Per germline, CDR1 SQVTM and CDR2 ANQGSEA. There are 12 residues in the CDR3.

DNA of the CDR3: TGTGCCTGGAGCGTTATGAGGACTAGCGGGGGGAACACAGATACGCAGTATTTT. This sequence encodes CAWSVMRTSGGNTDTQYF. The genes are TRBV30 and TRBJ2-3; TRBD2 matches at 14 bases. The junction had 10 bases not matched to a gene; V was cut back by 3 bases and J by 2 bases. The length of the CDR3 is 18 residues. Germline CDR1 is GTSNPN and CDR2 is SVGIG (reference sequence).

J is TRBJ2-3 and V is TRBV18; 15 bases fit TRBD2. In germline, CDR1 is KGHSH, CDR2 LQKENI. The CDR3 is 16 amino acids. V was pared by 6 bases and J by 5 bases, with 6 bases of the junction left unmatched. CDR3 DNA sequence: TGTGCCAGCTCCGCCGGACTAGCGGGAGGGATAGATACGCAGTATTTT. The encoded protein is CASSAGLAGGIDTQYF.

CDR3 sequence (DNA): TGTGCCAGCAGCTCCGTTAGCGGGGGGCTAAAGCTCACAGATACGCAGTATTTT. It yields the protein CASSSVSGGLKLTDTQYF. This rearrangement joins TRBV7-9 to TRBJ2-3; 10 bases line up with TRBD2. The CDR3 sequence is 18 residues long. CDR1 and CDR2 (germline): SEHNR, FQNEAQ (reference sequence). V was pared by 4 bases and J by 2 bases, with 12 bases of the junction left unmatched.

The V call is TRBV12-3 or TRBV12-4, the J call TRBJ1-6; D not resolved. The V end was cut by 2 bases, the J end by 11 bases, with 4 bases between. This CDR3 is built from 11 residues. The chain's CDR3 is CASSLSPPLHF. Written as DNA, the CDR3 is TGTGCCAGCAGTTTAAGTCCACCCCTCCACTTT.